Each of the 17 T cell receptor beta chains below was sequenced from the same sample in a study of blood T cell repertoires in COVID-19. Libraries were prepared by immunoSEQ multiplex PCR; TCRdb keeps only in-frame clonotypes and omits some of them. The sample has 280,000 or so clones, around 85% seen once. The specimen was peripheral blood. The receptor set was obtained from a woman aged 25 to 45 who had recovered from COVID-19.

The chain carries TRBV3-1 (or the pseudogene TRBV3-2) and TRBJ1-2; D gene unclear. V was pared by 5 bases and J by 2 bases, with 12 bases between. The CDR3 has 14 amino acids. CDR1 LGHDT and CDR2 YNNKEL come from the germline V gene (reference sequence). CDR3 region: CASSNFGNNYGYTF. As DNA, the CDR3 is TGTGCCAGCAGCAACTTCGGGAACAACTATGGCTACACCTTC.

This clone has only a few counts. This chain connects TRBV4-1 to TRBJ1-6; the D is unclear. The CDR3 sequence is 16 residues long. Germline assignment: CDR1 MGHRA and CDR2 YSYEKL. V gave up 0 bases and J gave up 9 bases, with 15 bases separating them. The CDR3 is CASSQDARTEGSPLHF. Here the CDR3 DNA reads TGCGCCAGCAGCCAAGATGCAAGGACCGAGGGTTCACCCCTCCACTTT.

In this sample, this clone turned up a few times. The chain uses TRBV18 and TRBJ1-5, with TRBD1 matching over 9 bases. The CDR3 runs 15 residues. CDR1 is KGHSH and CDR2 is LQKENI in the germline V gene. J was trimmed by 6 bases and V by 6 bases; bases with no gene match: 9. CDR3 coding DNA: TGTGCCAGCTCGCACGGCGACAGGGGGAGTCAGCCCCAGCATTTT. Protein product: CASSHGDRGSQPQHF.

The V gene is TRBV4-1, the J gene TRBJ2-7; D might be TRBD1 (5 bases). V shed 2 bases and J shed 1 base, with 6 bases lying between them. The CDR3 loop spans 13 amino acids. The germline gives CDR1 MGHRA, CDR2 YSYEKL. The CDR3 nucleotides are TGCGCCAGCAGCCAACAGGGATCCTACGAGCAGTACTTC. Its protein is CASSQQGSYEQYF.

The chain carries TRBV2 and TRBJ2-7; 9 bases line up with TRBD2. Germline values: CDR1 SNHLY, CDR2 FYNNEI. After removal of 8 bases from V and 4 bases from J, the junction contained 9 bases not matched to a gene. CDR3 length: 14 residues. CDR3 region: CASVVAGGVYEQYF. CDR3 nucleotide sequence: TGTGCCAGCGTTGTGGCGGGAGGGGTATACGAGCAGTACTTC.

The chain joins TRBV4-2 to TRBJ2-6, with D hard to call. The CDR3 is 15 residues long. CDR1 is LGHNA and CDR2 is YNFKEQ in the germline V gene. Between the trimmed V and J ends, which lost 2 bases and 1 base, there was a span of 6 bases. CDR3 coding DNA: TGTGCCAGCAGCCAATCCGGGTCTGGGGCCAACGTCCTGACTTTC. This encodes CASSQSGSGANVLTF.

As concerns this clone: The same CDR3 can be traced to other DNA sequences in this sample. The chain combines TRBV9 with TRBJ2-3; unclear D gene. V gave up 0 bases and J gave up 0 bases, with 8 bases separating them. The CDR3 extends over 15 amino acids. Germline V gene data show CDR1 as SGDLS and CDR2 as YYNGEE. The CDR3 spells CASSVGSGSTDTQYF. CDR3 coding DNA: TGTGCCAGCAGCGTAGGGTCCGGGAGCACAGATACGCAGTATTTT.

The chain links TRBV20-1 to TRBJ1-2, with D maybe TRBD1 (6 bases). V lost 5 bases and J 8 bases, leaving 12 bases between the germline ends. The length of the CDR3 is 11 residues. Germline CDR1 is DFQATT and CDR2 is SNEGSKA (reference sequence). This chain's CDR3 is CSAVQGGGYTF. DNA for the CDR3: TGCAGTGCTGTACAGGGTGGGGGCTACACCTTC.

This clone appeared a single time. This sequence joins TRBV7-9 and TRBJ2-2; D is perhaps TRBD1 (6 bases). Germline CDR1 is SEHNR and CDR2 is FQNEAQ (reference sequence). Trimming pared 5 bases from V and 4 bases from J, leaving 20 bases between. This CDR3 is built from 17 residues. The CDR3 DNA reads as TGTGCCAGCAGCCATCTAACAGGGAATCCGGGCACCGGGGAGCTGTTTTTT. This encodes CASSHLTGNPGTGELFF.

This chain joins TRBV7-2 and TRBJ2-1, with 10 bases identical to TRBD2. From germline, CDR1 is SGHTA and CDR2 FQGNSA. The CDR3 is 16 residues long. The ends lost 1 base at V and 2 bases at J; junction bases unmatched: 2. The DNA of the CDR3 is TGTGCCAGCAGCTTAGAAACTAGCGGGACCTACAATGAGCAGTTCTTC. Translated, it gives CASSLETSGTYNEQFF.

Turning to this clone: Other DNA sequences within the sample encode an identical CDR3. This CDR3 reads CASSLGGGNQPQHF. For the CDR3, the DNA is TGCGCCAGCAGCTTAGGAGGGGGCAATCAGCCCCAGCATTTT. V gene TRBV5-1 combines with J gene TRBJ1-5; the D gene is possibly TRBD1 (5 bases). Germline CDR1 is SGHRS and CDR2 is YFSETQ. V was shortened by 2 bases and J by 2 bases, with 8 bases between the two germline ends. This CDR3 is 14 amino acids long.

The gene calls are TRBV11-2 and TRBJ2-4, with unresolved D. V was clipped by 2 bases and J by 8 bases, with 10 bases between them. The CDR3 runs to 13 residues. CDR1 is SGHAT and CDR2 is FQNNGV in the germline V gene. The CDR3 nucleotides read TGTGCCAGCAGCTTAACTCCCGCGGACATTCAGTACTTC. Its protein is CASSLTPADIQYF.

This clone has a single count. J is TRBJ2-2 and V is TRBV3-1 (or the pseudogene TRBV3-2); the D is unclear. The V end was cut by 0 bases, the J end by 0 bases, with 5 bases between. CDR3 size: 15 residues. Germline assignment: CDR1 LGHDT and CDR2 YNNKEL (reference sequence). The CDR3 protein is CASSQDPANTGELFF. The CDR3 DNA follows: TGTGCCAGCAGCCAAGATCCCGCGAACACCGGGGAGCTGTTTTTT.

This chain links TRBV15 with TRBJ2-1, with D maybe TRBD1 (5 bases). The CDR3 has 15 residues. Germline CDR1 and CDR2: LNHNV and YYDKDF (reference sequence). V was shortened by 0 bases and J by 4 bases, with 10 bases between the two germline ends. CDR3 bases: TGTGCCACCAGCAGAGATCCCACAGGATACAATGAGCAGTTCTTC. Its protein product is CATSRDPTGYNEQFF.

The V gene is TRBV4-1, the J gene TRBJ2-7, with D perhaps matching TRBD2 (5 bases). CDR1 MGHRA and CDR2 YSYEKL come from the germline V gene. CDR3 size: 15 residues. The V gene lost 4 bases and the J gene lost 2 bases, with 15 bases spanning the gap. CDR3 nucleotide sequence: TGCGCCAGCAGCCCGGCCGGGAAAGGCACCTACGAGCAGTACTTC. It is translated as CASSPAGKGTYEQYF.

The chain links TRBV19 to TRBJ2-1; 8 bases are shared with TRBD1. CDR3 length equals 15 residues. CDR1 and CDR2 from the germline V gene are LNHDA and SQIVND (reference sequence). With V trimmed by 6 bases and J by 1 base, 5 bases remained unmatched. This chain's CDR3 is CASSGQGASYNEQFF. The DNA for the CDR3 is TGTGCCAGTAGCGGGCAGGGGGCTTCCTACAATGAGCAGTTCTTC.

The V gene is TRBV10-3, the J gene TRBJ1-2, with 7 bases identical to TRBD1. CDR3 length equals 13 residues. Looked up from germline, CDR1 is ENHRY and CDR2 is SYGVKD. V shed 5 bases, J shed 2 bases, and the junction held 2 bases outside the gene matches. The chain's CDR3 is CAISSGQNYGYTF. In DNA, the CDR3 is TGTGCCATCAGTTCGGGACAGAACTATGGCTACACCTTC.